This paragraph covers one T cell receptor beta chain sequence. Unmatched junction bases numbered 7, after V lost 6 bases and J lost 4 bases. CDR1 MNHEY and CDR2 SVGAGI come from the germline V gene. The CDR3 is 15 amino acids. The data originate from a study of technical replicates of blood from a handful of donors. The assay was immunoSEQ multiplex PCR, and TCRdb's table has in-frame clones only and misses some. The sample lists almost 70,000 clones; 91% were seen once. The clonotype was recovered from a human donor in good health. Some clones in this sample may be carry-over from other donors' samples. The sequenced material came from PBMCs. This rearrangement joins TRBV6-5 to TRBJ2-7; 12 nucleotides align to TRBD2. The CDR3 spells CASSSATSGSYEQYF. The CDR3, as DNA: TGTGCCAGCAGCTCGGCGACTAGCGGGAGTTACGAGCAGTACTTC.